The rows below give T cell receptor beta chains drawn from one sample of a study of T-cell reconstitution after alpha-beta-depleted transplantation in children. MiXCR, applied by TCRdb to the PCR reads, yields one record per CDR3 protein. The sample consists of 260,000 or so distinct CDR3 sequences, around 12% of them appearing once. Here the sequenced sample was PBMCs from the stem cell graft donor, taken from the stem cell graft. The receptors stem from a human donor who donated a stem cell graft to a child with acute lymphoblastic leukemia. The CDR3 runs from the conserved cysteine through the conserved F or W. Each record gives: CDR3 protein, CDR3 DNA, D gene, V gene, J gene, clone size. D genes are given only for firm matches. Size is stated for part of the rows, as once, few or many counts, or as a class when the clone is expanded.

CASSVPGRVGTQYF	TGTGCCAGCAGTGTACCGGGCAGGGTGGGGACCCAGTACTTC	NA	TRBV6-2/TRBV6-3	TRBJ2-5	many
CSARNEPKNIQYF	TGCAGTGCTAGAAATGAGCCCAAAAACATTCAGTACTTC	NA	TRBV20-1	TRBJ2-4	many
CASSPVSLRAYEQYF	TGTGCCAGCAGCCCCGTCTCCCTCCGGGCCTACGAGCAGTACTTC	NA	TRBV12-3/TRBV12-4	TRBJ2-7	many
CASSTLIAGDYNEQFF	TGTGCCAGCAGTACGTTAATTGCGGGAGACTACAATGAGCAGTTCTTC	TRBD2	TRBV28	TRBJ2-1	many
CASSLASGQGAKNSPLHF	TGCGCCAGCAGCTTGGCCTCTGGACAGGGGGCCAAGAATTCACCCCTCCACTTT	TRBD1	TRBV5-1	TRBJ1-6	many
CASSRAGGRGEQFF	TGTGCCAGCAGCAGAGCGGGAGGGCGTGGTGAGCAGTTCTTC	TRBD2	TRBV7-2	TRBJ2-1	many
CSARDFRTPYEQYF	TGCAGTGCTAGAGATTTCCGGACACCCTACGAGCAGTACTTC	NA	TRBV20-1	TRBJ2-7	many
CASSKGNPRLDNEQYF	TGTGCCAGCAGCAAAGGTAACCCGCGACTAGATAACGAGCAGTACTTC	NA	TRBV21-1	TRBJ2-7	many
CASSGGGRNYNEQFF	TGTGCCAGCAGTGGGGGCGGGAGAAACTACAATGAGCAGTTCTTC	TRBD2	TRBV2	TRBJ2-1	many
CSARSKRNTEAFF	TGCAGTGCTAGATCCAAGAGGAACACTGAAGCTTTCTTT	NA	TRBV20-1	TRBJ1-1	many
CASSQEVPTGSNTGELFF	TGCGCCAGCAGCCAAGAAGTCCCGACAGGGTCAAACACCGGGGAGCTGTTTTTT	TRBD1	TRBV4-3	TRBJ2-2	many
CASQTMGAFFDSPLHF	TGTGCCAGCCAAACTATGGGGGCATTCTTCGATTCACCCCTCCACTTT	NA	TRBV27	TRBJ1-6	many
CAWSPGSNGQPQHF	TGTGCCTGGAGTCCAGGATCCAACGGGCAGCCCCAGCATTTT	NA	TRBV30	TRBJ1-5	NA
CASSLGTGATEAFF	TGCGCCAGCAGCCTAGGGACAGGGGCCACTGAAGCTTTCTTT	TRBD1	TRBV5-1	TRBJ1-1	many
CASTGRFSNQPQHF	TGTGCCAGCACCGGGAGGTTTAGCAATCAGCCCCAGCATTTT	NA	TRBV28	TRBJ1-5	many
CASSNGGAYEQYF	TGTGCCAGCAGCAATGGAGGGGCCTACGAGCAGTACTTC	NA	TRBV7-3	TRBJ2-7	few
CASSSPGLSGNTIYF	TGTGCCAGCAGCTCGCCGGGCCTCTCTGGAAACACCATATATTTT	NA	TRBV7-2	TRBJ1-3	many
CASSFFGATNEKLFF	TGTGCCAGCAGTTTTTTCGGAGCAACTAATGAAAAACTGTTTTTT	NA	TRBV27	TRBJ1-4	many
CASSAPGTDEKLFF	TGTGCCAGCAGTGCACCCGGGACAGATGAAAAACTGTTTTTT	TRBD1	TRBV28	TRBJ1-4	many
CSASGGARGELFF	TGCAGTGCTAGCGGGGGGGCAAGAGGGGAGCTGTTTTTT	TRBD2	TRBV20-1	TRBJ2-2	many
CRSRDLTVDEQFF	TGCAGGAGCCGGGACCTTACTGTGGATGAGCAGTTCTTC	NA	TRBV20-1	TRBJ2-1	many
CASSLAPGLRIQYF	TGCGCCAGCAGCTTGGCCCCCGGACTGAGGATTCAGTACTTC	NA	TRBV5-1	TRBJ2-4	many
CASSPGSGVADTQYF	TGTGCCAGCAGCCCTGGTAGTGGGGTGGCAGATACGCAGTATTTT	NA	TRBV4-2	TRBJ2-3	many
CASSPSRGEQYF	TGTGCCAGCAGCCCATCCCGGGGCGAGCAGTACTTC	NA	TRBV5-4	TRBJ2-7	many
CASSFERGPSYEQYF	TGTGCCAGCAGTTTCGAAAGGGGGCCCTCCTACGAGCAGTACTTC	TRBD1	TRBV12-3/TRBV12-4	TRBJ2-7	many
CASSSLLESTIYF	TGCGCCAGCAGCTCGCTTCTGGAAAGCACCATATATTTT	NA	TRBV5-1	TRBJ1-3	many
CASSGTGLAEPYNEQFF	TGTGCCAGCAGTGGAACCGGACTAGCGGAACCCTACAATGAGCAGTTCTTC	TRBD2	TRBV12-3/TRBV12-4	TRBJ2-1	many
CASSRRVGEQFF	TGTGCCAGCAGTCGTAGGGTCGGGGAGCAGTTCTTC	NA	TRBV27	TRBJ2-1	NA
CASSRLGQRDTQYF	TGCGCCAGCAGCCGCCTAGGACAGCGAGATACGCAGTATTTT	NA	TRBV4-3	TRBJ2-3	few
CATNDPGDGELFF	TGTGCCACCAACGACCCGGGAGACGGGGAGCTGTTTTTT	NA	TRBV6-2/TRBV6-3	TRBJ2-2	NA
CASSLEGFSYNEQFF	TGTGCCAGCAGCTTAGAGGGCTTCTCCTACAATGAGCAGTTCTTC	NA	TRBV7-2	TRBJ2-1	many
CASSLWTGAYEQYF	TGCGCCAGCAGCCTATGGACAGGGGCCTACGAGCAGTACTTC	TRBD1	TRBV5-1	TRBJ2-7	many
CASSSHLPSPLHF	TGTGCCAGCAGTTCCCACTTACCTTCACCCCTCCACTTT	NA	TRBV12-3/TRBV12-4	TRBJ1-6	many
CASSPIQGGSNQPQHF	TGTGCCAGCAGTCCAATACAGGGTGGGAGCAATCAGCCCCAGCATTTT	NA	TRBV28	TRBJ1-5	many
CASSVTGTGSYEQYF	TGTGCCAGCAGCGTAACAGGGACAGGTTCCTACGAGCAGTACTTC	TRBD1	TRBV9	TRBJ2-7	many
CASSLTGTNNEQFF	TGTGCCAGCAGTTTGACCGGGACCAACAATGAGCAGTTCTTC	NA	TRBV28	TRBJ2-1	NA
CASSQGLNSNQPQHF	TGTGCCAGCAGCCAAGGGCTTAATAGCAATCAGCCCCAGCATTTT	NA	TRBV3-1	TRBJ1-5	many
CASSPPGQGEAFF	TGTGCCAGCAGTCCCCCGGGACAGGGTGAAGCTTTCTTT	TRBD1	TRBV12-3/TRBV12-4	TRBJ1-1	NA
CASSHRGRETQYF	TGTGCCAGCAGCCACAGGGGCAGGGAGACCCAGTACTTC	TRBD1	TRBV27	TRBJ2-5	many
CASSSLAGTTDTQYF	TGTGCCAGTAGTTCCTTAGCGGGGACCACAGATACGCAGTATTTT	TRBD2	TRBV19	TRBJ2-3	many
CASRDRETGEQYF	TGTGCCAGCAGGGACAGGGAAACAGGCGAGCAGTACTTC	TRBD1	TRBV7-9	TRBJ2-7	many
CSARTSRETQYF	TGCAGTGCTAGGACTAGCAGAGAGACCCAGTACTTC	TRBD2	TRBV20-1	TRBJ2-5	many